Below are 26 T cell receptor beta chains sequenced from a single sample in a study of blood T cells in healthy people across ages. A J-beta primer mix and a sample-barcoded 5' primer were used in a second PCR of about 7 to 12 cycles. TCRdb itself ran the 5' RACE reads through MiXCR, one entry per CDR3 protein. This sample yields some 1,800,000 distinct CDR3 sequences, of which about two fifths are seen a single time; roughly 23% belongs to the top ten. Source material: blood. The receptors derive from a human donor in good health.

A few counts support this clonotype. V and J are TRBV5-4 and TRBJ2-4; 16 bases line up with TRBD2. With 0 bases clipped from V and 13 bases from J, the junction kept 10 bases outside the gene matches. The CDR3 length is 17 residues. Germline V gene sequence: CDR1 SGHNT, CDR2 YYREEE (reference sequence). The CDR3 region has the DNA TGTGCCAGCAGCTTGGCCTCGGGACTAGCGGGGGGGAATGAGCAGTACTTC. It codes for CASSLASGLAGGNEQYF. Looking up the rest from reference TRBV5-4 and TRBJ2-4 gives the full variable domain: ETGVTQSPTHLIKTRGQQVTLRCSSQSGHNTVSWYQQALGQGPQFIFQYYREEENGRGNFPPRFSGLQFPNYSSELNVNALELDDSALYLCASSLASGLAGGNEQYFGAGTRLSVL.

This clonotype was seen once. The chain links TRBV6-1 to TRBJ1-2; possibly TRBD1 for D (5 bases). Germline CDR1 MNHNS, CDR2 SASEGT. Trimming took 1 base from V and 0 from J, leaving 15 bases between them. The CDR3 runs 17 residues. The CDR3 bases are TGTGCCAGCAGTGAAGTTCCGGGGCCCTTAGCTAACTATGGCTACACCTTC. Protein: CASSEVPGPLANYGYTF.

This clonotype has ten or more counts. The chain carries TRBV6-5 and TRBJ1-2; D is unclear. V lost 3 bases and J lost 0, with 5 bases in between. The CDR3 has 13 residues. The germline gives CDR1 MNHEY, CDR2 SVGAGI. CDR3 coding DNA: TGTGCCAGCAGTTATCAGGCTAACTATGGCTACACCTTC. Translating it yields CASSYQANYGYTF.

This clonotype was found once. This sequence may be a read error, since a much larger clone differs from it by one base. The chain couples TRBV10-3 to TRBJ2-1, with D maybe TRBD2 (6 bases). The V end lost 3 bases, the J end lost 10 bases, and 13 bases lay between the germline ends. CDR1 ENHRY and CDR2 SYGVKD come from the germline V gene. There are 13 residues in the CDR3. The DNA of the CDR3 is TGTGCCATCAGTGAAAAGACGGGAGAAGAGCAGTTCTTC. It encodes CAISEKTGEEQFF.

V and J are TRBV7-9 and TRBJ2-1, with 10 bases fitting TRBD2. The CDR3 contains 18 residues. Unmatched junction bases numbered 16, after V lost 5 bases and J lost 6 bases. Germline loops: CDR1 SEHNR, CDR2 FQNEAQ (reference sequence). As DNA, the CDR3 is TGTGCCAGCAGCCCGCTTCGCGCCGGGACTAGCGACCCCAATGAGCAGTTCTTC. This gives the protein CASSPLRAGTSDPNEQFF. The full variable domain, with the rest looked up from reference TRBV7-9 and TRBJ2-1, is DTGVSQNPRHKITKRGQNVTFRCDPISEHNRLYWYRQTLGQGPEFLTYFQNEAQLEKSRLLSDRFSAERPKGSFSTLEIQRTEQGDSAMYLCASSPLRAGTSDPNEQFFGPGTRLTVL.

This clonotype was counted only a few times. The V gene is TRBV28, the J gene TRBJ1-4; D gene ambiguous. The length of the CDR3 is 13 residues. The germline V gene has CDR1 MDHEN and CDR2 SYDVKM. V lost 7 bases and J 7 bases, leaving 13 bases between the germline ends. CDR3 coding DNA: TGTGCCAGCACCCTGGTGTCCCGTGAAAAACTGTTTTTT. This sequence encodes CASTLVSREKLFF.

Ten or more counts support this clonotype. This chain links TRBV4-1 with TRBJ2-7; 7 bases fit TRBD1. The CDR3 sequence is 15 residues long. CDR1 MGHRA and CDR2 YSYEKL come from the germline V gene. The V and J ends lost 1 base and 1 base, in that order; junction bases with no gene match: 4. This chain's CDR3 is CASSQGQGSSYEQYF. CDR3 sequence (DNA): TGCGCCAGCAGCCAAGGACAGGGTAGTTCCTACGAGCAGTACTTC.

This chain links TRBV10-3 with TRBJ1-1; possible D gene TRBD1, 6 bases. Per germline, CDR1 ENHRY and CDR2 SYGVKD. Trimming pared 4 bases from V and 11 bases from J, leaving 14 bases between. The CDR3 consists of 12 residues. The CDR3 region is CAISGGGPVAFF. DNA for the CDR3: TGTGCCATCAGTGGTGGGGGGCCCGTGGCTTTCTTT.

The J gene is TRBJ2-5, the V gene TRBV15; unclear D gene. V was shortened by 0 bases and J by 0 bases, with 11 bases between the two germline ends. This CDR3 is built from 16 residues. CDR1 LNHNV and CDR2 YYDKDF come from the germline V gene (reference sequence). CDR3 sequence (DNA): TGTGCCACCAGCAGAGATCATGGGGTGTACCAAGAGACCCAGTACTTC. This sequence encodes CATSRDHGVYQETQYF.

The V call is TRBV27, the J call TRBJ2-6, with D uncertain. This CDR3 comprises 15 residues. Germline CDR1 and CDR2: MNHEY and SMNVEV (reference sequence). Trimming left V 4 bases short and J 2 bases short, with 9 bases between. The CDR3 bases are TGTGCCAGCAGTTATTACGGACCTGGGGCCAACGTCCTGACTTTC. Translation: CASSYYGPGANVLTF.

This clonotype was seen more than once but under ten times. The gene calls are TRBV10-3 and TRBJ2-1; no firm D call. The V end was cut by 10 bases, the J end by 5 bases, with 9 bases between. Germline V gene lookup returns CDR1 ENHRY and CDR2 SYGVKD. There are 11 residues in the CDR3. This CDR3 is CATTGHNEQFF. Here the CDR3 DNA reads TGTGCCACCACCGGACACAATGAGCAGTTCTTC.

The gene calls are TRBV5-5 and TRBJ1-2, with D possibly being TRBD1 (6 bases). The germline V gene encodes CDR1 SGHKS and CDR2 YYEKEE (reference sequence). With 6 bases removed from V and 4 bases from J, the gap between germline ends came to 19 bases. The CDR3 spans 15 residues. The CDR3 protein is CASNFGVKDSYGYTF. CDR3 nucleotides: TGTGCCAGCAACTTTGGAGTAAAGGACAGCTATGGCTACACCTTC.

This chain connects TRBV4-2 to TRBJ2-2; D remains unclear. The CDR3 sequence is 16 residues long. V lost 0 bases, J lost 1 base, and 9 bases lay in between. Looked up from germline, CDR1 is LGHNA and CDR2 is YNFKEQ. The CDR3 loop reads CASSQDSVRNTGELFF. The CDR3 coding sequence is TGTGCCAGCAGCCAAGATAGTGTCCGGAACACCGGGGAGCTGTTTTTT.

The chain employs TRBV12-3 or TRBV12-4 and TRBJ1-2; possible D gene TRBD1, 5 bases. This CDR3 comprises 14 residues. The V and J ends lost 7 bases and 7 bases respectively, with 19 bases between them. The CDR3 reads CASNNGGVGSGYTF. The CDR3 DNA follows: TGTGCCAGCAATAACGGGGGAGTAGGGAGTGGCTACACCTTC.

The V and J genes are TRBV20-1 and TRBJ1-2, with D possibly matching TRBD1 (6 bases). Germline V gene data show CDR1 as DFQATT and CDR2 as SNEGSKA (reference sequence). V was shortened by 5 bases and J by 0 bases, with 13 bases between the two germline ends. This CDR3 contains 14 residues. This CDR3 is CSAATGPSNYGYTF. CDR3 nucleotide sequence: TGCAGTGCTGCCACAGGGCCTTCTAACTATGGCTACACCTTC.

The V gene is TRBV3-1, the J gene TRBJ1-1; D may be TRBD1 (5 bases). The CDR3 spans 16 residues. Trimming stripped 4 bases from V and 1 base from J, with 16 bases between. Germline values: CDR1 LGHDT, CDR2 YNNKEL (reference sequence). The CDR3 DNA reads as TGTGCCAGCAGCCCCCCGGGCGTAAGGGGGAACACTGAAGCTTTCTTT. Protein: CASSPPGVRGNTEAFF.

This chain uses TRBV25-1 with TRBJ1-5; a possible D gene is TRBD1 (5 bases). Germline CDR1 and CDR2: MGHDK and SYGVNS. The V end was cut by 8 bases, the J end by 7 bases, with 18 bases between. The CDR3 is 14 residues long. DNA for the CDR3: TGTGCCAGCTCCGGGTGGGGGTATACCCAGCCCCAGCATTTT. Translation: CASSGWGYTQPQHF.

The V call is TRBV11-1, the J call TRBJ1-1; D may be TRBD1 (6 bases). This CDR3 contains 13 residues. Trimming left V 1 base short and J 10 bases short, with 13 bases between. CDR1 and CDR2 (germline): SGHAT, FQDESV (reference sequence). CDR3 in amino acids: CASSLEGGSAAFF. The DNA for the CDR3 is TGTGCCAGCAGCTTAGAGGGGGGTTCGGCAGCTTTCTTT.

This chain connects TRBV7-2 to TRBJ2-1, with 7 bases lining up with TRBD2. This CDR3 contains 15 residues. Germline lookup yields CDR1 SGHTA and CDR2 FQGNSA. The trim removed 5 bases at V and 8 bases at J, leaving 12 bases unmatched. CDR3 coding DNA: TGTGCCAGCAGCCCCTGGGGGGGGGGTTACGATGAGCAGTTCTTC. Protein sequence: CASSPWGGGYDEQFF.

At least ten counts were recorded for this clonotype. This rearrangement joins TRBV5-1 to TRBJ2-4; D is perhaps TRBD1 (6 bases). V was clipped by 0 bases and J by 0 bases, with 16 bases between them. The CDR3 consists of 18 residues. Per the germline V gene, CDR1 is SGHRS and CDR2 is YFSETQ. The DNA for the CDR3 is TGCGCCAGCAGCTTGGTTTCTGGACAGAATATAGCCAAAAACATTCAGTACTTC. As protein: CASSLVSGQNIAKNIQYF.

This clonotype was counted only a few times. One base away lies a much larger clone, so this may be a sequencing read error. V is TRBV9 and J is TRBJ1-2; D unresolved. Germline assignment: CDR1 SGDLS and CDR2 YYNGEE. This CDR3 has 15 amino acids. The CDR3 here is CASSVAATPDYGHTF. The CDR3 coding sequence is TGTGCCAGCAGCGTAGCCGCGACACCGGACTATGGCCACACCTTC.

The CDR3 spells CASSQEYGQNYGYTF. The DNA of the CDR3 is TGTGCCAGCAGCCAAGAATACGGACAGAACTATGGCTACACCTTC. This chain connects TRBV3-1 to TRBJ1-2; the D gene is possibly TRBD1 (6 bases). CDR1 is LGHDT, CDR2 YNNKEL, per germline (reference sequence). Trimming took 0 bases from V and 2 from J, leaving 10 bases between them. The length of the CDR3 is 15 residues.

The chain couples TRBV7-2 to TRBJ1-4; D gene uncertain. Trimming removed 7 bases at V and 5 bases at J, with 11 bases between. This CDR3 contains 13 residues. Germline V lookup: CDR1 SGHTA, CDR2 FQGNSA. The CDR3 nucleotides read TGTGCCAGCAAGGAGCCTGGGAATGAAAAACTGTTTTTT. Protein sequence: CASKEPGNEKLFF.

This clonotype was recorded a few times. The chain carries TRBV6-5 and TRBJ1-1; TRBD1 matches 8 bases. The CDR3 is made up of 14 amino acids. J was trimmed by 5 bases and V by 0 bases; bases with no gene match: 2. Germline loops: CDR1 MNHEY, CDR2 SVGAGI. CDR3 protein: CASSYSRQGTEAFF. CDR3 nucleotides: TGTGCCAGCAGTTACTCGAGACAGGGGACTGAAGCTTTCTTT.

The chain uses TRBV5-1 and TRBJ2-5; either TRBD1 or TRBD2 may fit D (6 bases each). The CDR3 runs to 15 residues. In germline, CDR1 is SGHRS, CDR2 YFSETQ. Trimming stripped 1 base from V and 2 bases from J, with 12 bases between. DNA of the CDR3: TGCGCCAGCAGCTTGATCACAGGGACTCAAGAGACCCAGTACTTC. Residues: CASSLITGTQETQYF.

This clonotype was found many times. The chain recombines TRBV12-3 or TRBV12-4 with TRBJ1-2; D uncertain. V was clipped by 3 bases and J by 4 bases, with 9 bases between them. This CDR3 has 13 residues. As DNA, the CDR3 is TGTGCCAGCAGTTTGCGACCGGGCTATGGCTACACCTTC. As protein: CASSLRPGYGYTF.